The sequence of this T cell receptor (beta chain) was determined in a study of technical replicates of blood from a handful of donors. Germline V CDR1 and CDR2: MDHEN, SYDVKM. V lost 6 bases, J lost 4 bases, and 18 bases stayed unmatched. The CDR3 spans 17 residues. Sequencing was performed with immunoSEQ multiplex PCR; in TCRdb, only in-frame clones are kept and a portion is missing. The sample shows some 87,000 clones, just over 95% of them seen only once. The V call is TRBV28, the J call TRBJ2-7; 7 bases align to TRBD2. Sample: T cells isolated from PBMCs. The sequence was collected from a human donor in good health. This CDR3 is CASRGWREQRTFYEQYF. CDR3 DNA sequence: TGTGCCAGCAGAGGATGGCGGGAGCAAAGAACTTTTTACGAGCAGTACTTC.